These 12 T cell receptor beta chains came from one sample sequenced in a study of cytomegalovirus exposure and HLA in healthy donors. Vbeta (60) and Jbeta (13) primers were used in the PCR. The data were produced by immunoSEQ multiplex PCR, yet TCRdb's version contains in-frame clones alone and is incomplete. This specimen shows about 54,000 clones; the ten leading clones hold approximately 6.8%. Sequences were obtained from PBMCs. All receptors derive from a woman in her 40s in good health and CMV-seronegative.

The chain carries TRBV28 and TRBJ2-1, with 8 bases matching TRBD2. The CDR3 has 14 residues. Per the germline V gene, CDR1 is MDHEN and CDR2 is SYDVKM. With V trimmed by 7 bases and J by 6 bases, 8 bases remained unmatched. CDR3 sequence reads: CASIPGGKINEQFF. DNA for the CDR3: TGTGCCAGCATCCCGGGAGGGAAGATCAATGAGCAGTTCTTC. The full variable domain, rest sourced from reference TRBV28 and TRBJ2-1, is DVKVTQSSRYLVKRTGEKVFLECVQDMDHENMFWYRQDPGLGLRLIYFSYDVKMKEKGDIPEGYSVSREKKERFSLILESASTNQTSMYLCASIPGGKINEQFFGPGTRLTVL.

The gene calls are TRBV6-5 and TRBJ2-7; 10 bases match TRBD1. Germline assignment: CDR1 MNHEY and CDR2 SVGAGI. This CDR3 contains 16 residues. The V gene end was trimmed by 0 bases and the J gene end by 4 bases; junction bases not matched to a gene: 6. The CDR3 DNA reads TGTGCCAGCAGTTACTCGATGGGACAGGGGTTTTACGAGCAGTACTTC. It is translated as CASSYSMGQGFYEQYF.

This chain joins TRBV7-9 and TRBJ1-5; 9 nucleotides align to TRBD1. This CDR3 is built from 14 residues. Germline V gives CDR1 SEHNR, CDR2 FQNEAQ (reference sequence). J lost 4 bases, V lost 3 bases, and 1 base had no gene match. The DNA for the CDR3 is TGTGCCAGCAGCTTGGGGACAGGGAATCAGCCCCAGCATTTT. This translates into CASSLGTGNQPQHF.

V is TRBV7-3 and J is TRBJ2-7; TRBD2 matches at 9 bases. This CDR3 comprises 14 residues. Germline trimming cut 5 bases from V and 0 bases from J; bases unmatched to any gene: 2. Germline lookup yields CDR1 SGHTA and CDR2 FQGTGA. The CDR3 sequence is CASSLAGLSYEQYF. In DNA form, the CDR3 reads TGTGCCAGCAGCCTAGCGGGACTCTCCTACGAGCAGTACTTC.

This chain uses TRBV5-1 with TRBJ2-7, with 9 positions matching TRBD1. The ends lost 0 bases at V and 4 bases at J; junction bases unmatched: 11. CDR1 and CDR2 from the germline V gene are SGHRS and YFSETQ. There are 17 residues in the CDR3. The CDR3 spells CASSLVQGAGPFYEQYF. CDR3 in DNA: TGCGCCAGCAGCTTGGTACAGGGGGCAGGGCCCTTTTACGAGCAGTACTTC.

The V and J genes are TRBV2 and TRBJ1-2; the D gene is possibly TRBD1 (6 bases). V lost 0 bases and J lost 8, with 16 bases in between. The CDR3 contains 15 residues. CDR1 is SNHLY and CDR2 is FYNNEI in the germline V gene. The CDR3 nucleotides read TGTGCCAGCAGTGAAGCGAGGGGGGGGGTCCAAGGCTACACCTTC. Translated: CASSEARGGVQGYTF.

V and J are TRBV27 and TRBJ1-2, with TRBD1 matching over 10 bases. The CDR3 consists of 14 residues. CDR1 is MNHEY and CDR2 is SMNVEV in the germline V gene (reference sequence). With 2 bases clipped from V and 9 bases from J, the junction kept 6 bases outside the gene matches. CDR3 residues: CASSLTGTGERYTF. CDR3 in DNA: TGTGCCAGCAGTTTAACCGGGACAGGGGAGCGCTACACCTTC.

The genes are TRBV7-2 and TRBJ1-1, with D perhaps matching TRBD1 (5 bases). CDR3 length: 15 residues. Germline CDR1 and CDR2: SGHTA and FQGNSA. V lost 5 bases and J 4 bases, leaving 17 bases between the germline ends. The CDR3 loop reads CASSENAGYGTEAFF. Written as DNA, the CDR3 is TGTGCCAGCAGCGAGAACGCAGGGTATGGCACTGAAGCTTTCTTT.

V is TRBV7-3 and J is TRBJ1-6; D gene ambiguous. The CDR3 is 15 residues long. V was trimmed by 0 bases and J by 6 bases, leaving 9 bases between them. Germline lookup yields CDR1 SGHTA and CDR2 FQGTGA. CDR3 DNA sequence: TGTGCCAGCAGCTTAACAGCACAGCCTAATTCACCCCTCCACTTT. Translation gives CASSLTAQPNSPLHF. The full variable domain, rest sourced from reference TRBV7-3 and TRBJ1-6, is GAGVSQTPSNKVTEKGKYVELRCDPISGHTALYWYRQSLGQGPEFLIYFQGTGAADDSGLPNDRFFAVRPEGSVSTLKIQRTERGDSAVYLCASSLTAQPNSPLHFGNGTRLTVT.

The chain joins TRBV4-1 to TRBJ2-5; D perhaps matches TRBD1 (6 bases). Trimming left V 0 bases short and J 3 bases short, with 11 bases between. The CDR3 runs to 15 residues. The V gene's germline CDR1 is MGHRA and CDR2 YSYEKL. This chain's CDR3 is CASSQDRDTEETQYF. The CDR3 coding sequence is TGCGCCAGCAGCCAAGATCGGGACACCGAAGAGACCCAGTACTTC.

The chain combines TRBV15 with TRBJ2-7, with D perhaps matching TRBD2 (5 bases). V was trimmed by 5 bases and J by 3 bases, leaving 23 bases between them. The germline gives CDR1 LNHNV, CDR2 YYDKDF (reference sequence). CDR3 size: 17 residues. CDR3: CATSPTVAQKIFYEQYF. The CDR3 DNA reads as TGTGCCACCAGCCCAACGGTAGCGCAGAAAATTTTCTACGAGCAGTACTTC. Supplemented by reference TRBV15 and TRBJ2-7, the full variable domain reads DAMVIQNPRYQVTQFGKPVTLSCSQTLNHNVMYWYQQKSSQAPKLLFHYYDKDFNNEADTPDNFQSRRPNTSFCFLDIRSPGLGDTAMYLCATSPTVAQKIFYEQYFGPGTRLTVT.

The chain joins TRBV18 to TRBJ2-7, with a possible D match to TRBD1 (6 bases). Germline V gives CDR1 KGHSH, CDR2 LQKENI. This CDR3 region has 14 residues. Trimming left V 5 bases short and J 7 bases short, with 18 bases between. Here the CDR3 DNA reads TGTGCCAGCTCATCCATACAGGGCCGGAGGGAGCAGTACTTC. Residues: CASSSIQGRREQYF.